This T cell receptor beta chain emerged from a study of T cell responses to AZD1222 COVID-19 vaccine (dated by TCRdb to the early 2020s). With respect to the entire study: Because spike-specific TCR depth and breadth did not differ between the two schedules, AZD1222 recipients who got a second dose at roughly 4 weeks were pooled with those who got a second dose at roughly 12 weeks. A total of 230 to 250 trial participants underwent TCR sequencing, of whom 207 received two doses of AZD1222 and about 25 received two doses of the MenACWY control vaccine. Enrollment into the trials was organized by age into subgroups of 18-55, 56-69 and 70-plus years, and those subgroups contained approximately 150, 30 and 60 TCR-sequenced participants, respectively. The paper as a whole reports these results and caveats: CD4 TCRs associated with the vaccine covered the entire spike protein, and the dominant responses were in regions 160-218 and 743-854. After two AZD1222 doses, spike-specific TCR breadth and depth were significantly higher than at day 0 and than in MenACWY recipients. Because no day 14 peak-response samples were available, the repertoires could be characterized only after the peak T cell response. Participants were mostly white British and included more females than males, and it was suggested by the authors that clonal diversity may have been underestimated. Nearly half of unique spike-specific TCRs reportedly recognized epitopes outside regions mutated in the B.1.351 and B.1.1.7 variants. Conclusions about previously exposed vaccinees are limited, since just a handful of AZD1222 recipients were seropositive for SARS-CoV-2 at baseline. The 56-69-year group was small, and its depth increase did not reach significance, likely because of low power.

The CDR3 regions of human TCRbeta chains were subjected to immunosequencing. As for the authors' bioinformatics: Repertoire TCRs were checked for matches against a reference library of SARS-CoV-2-specific TCRs that had been generated using the MIRA antigen-specificity platform. Breadth was defined as the fraction of unique TCRs that were SARS-CoV-2-associated, and depth was defined as the fraction of total T cells that were SARS-CoV-2-associated. Using the MIRA data, every spike-specific TCR was mapped to the spike region that the TCR reacted to and assigned to either a CD4 or a CD8 class. Log10-transformed breadth and depth values were compared by one-way ANOVA with Sidak's multiple comparisons tests. As stored in TCRdb, this immuneACCESS dataset retains in-frame rearrangements with V and J assigned. A fraction of the clones does not appear; measured against another copy, unresolved V genes explain less than half of the discrepancy, and the remainder lacks a known reason. V, J and clone size were drawn from that table, and D and trimming were deduced from the DNA. The sample table lists 110,000 or so clones, just under 90% of them with a count of one. Roughly an eighth of the sample is in the top ten clones.

The CDR3 sequence holds 14 residues, the cysteine and phenylalanine included. Of all the DNA, just the CDR3 is kept, 42 bases in frame from base 1. The germline V gene gives CDR1 as KGHSH and CDR2 as LQKENI. V is pared back by 3 bases and J by 1 base, with 7 bases lying between the germline termini. Per the publication, the time point label means: baseline before first vaccination. Vaccinee samples came from UK trials COV001 and COV002, including a single-blind randomized controlled phase 2/3 trial of AZD1222 (ChAdOx1 nCoV-19) in healthy adults. For TCRbeta chain sequencing, PBMC samples from trial participants were taken at day 0 and at day 28 after the second dose. Of note for this clone: The target of this receptor is not known. No qualities accompany the bases; no much larger clone lies one base away. Other DNA sequences from this sample encode an identical CDR3 as well.

This clonotype originated in an adult in good health. The rearranged segments are TRBV18 and TRBJ1-3; the D segment cannot be called with confidence. The sequences come from peripheral blood, collected on day 0 of AZD1222 vaccination. The CDR3 protein: CASSPDSSGNTIYF. Here is the DNA: TGTGCCAGCTCACCTGATAGTTCTGGAAACACCATATATTTT.